The rows below give T cell receptor beta chains drawn from one sample of a study of CD8 T cells in ankylosing spondylitis. MiXCR was run by TCRdb on the 5' RACE reads, yielding one entry per CDR3 protein. Of 200,000 to 250,000 distinct CDR3 sequences listed, around 10% are singletons. The sample taken for sequencing was blood, either unsorted or a sorted T cell fraction (not recorded which). All receptors come from a male donor with ankylosing spondylitis or in good health (not recorded which). Each CDR3 is given with its conserved first and last residue. A D gene is named only where the DNA matches it firmly. The size of a clone is reported for some rows only, either as once, few or many, or as a class for expanded clones.

>TRBD2|many|TRBV5-1|18|TRBJ2-7
CASSTPGLAGGSSYEQYF
TGCGCCAGCAGCACCCCGGGACTAGCGGGGGGAAGCTCCTACGAGCAGTACTTC
>.|many|TRBV10-3|13|TRBJ2-5
CAISDRPQETQYF
TGTGCCATCAGTGACAGGCCCCAAGAGACCCAGTACTTC
>TRBD1|many|TRBV7-9|15|TRBJ1-1
CASSPSTGLNTEAFF
TGTGCCAGCAGCCCGTCGACAGGGTTGAACACTGAAGCTTTCTTT
>.|few|TRBV12-3/TRBV12-4|12|TRBJ1-2
CATNEQFYGYTF
TGTGCCACCAACGAACAGTTTTATGGCTACACCTTC
>TRBD2|.|TRBV4-1|13|TRBJ2-1
CASSHGLAGEQFF
TGCGCCAGCAGCCACGGTCTAGCGGGGGAGCAGTTCTTC
>.|many|TRBV20-1|13|TRBJ2-3
CSGRRSATDTQYF
TGCAGTGGTAGGAGGAGCGCCACAGATACGCAGTATTTT
>TRBD1|many|TRBV20-1|14|TRBJ2-4
CSVTDRLAKNIQYF
TGCAGTGTTACGGACAGGCTAGCCAAAAACATTCAGTACTTC
>TRBD1|many|TRBV7-2|16|TRBJ2-1
CASSLVRDRVSNEQFF
TGTGCCAGCAGCTTGGTCCGGGACAGGGTTTCCAATGAGCAGTTCTTC
>.|many|TRBV6-5|11|TRBJ2-7
CASRRSYEQYF
TGTGCCAGTAGGCGGAGCTACGAGCAGTACTTC
>.|many|TRBV7-3|15|TRBJ2-2
CASSLLQGNTGELFF
TGTGCCAGCAGCTTATTACAGGGAAACACCGGGGAGCTGTTTTTT
>TRBD2|.|TRBV4-2|15|TRBJ2-3
CASSQRGGGADTQYF
TGTGCCAGCAGCCAACGCGGGGGGGGTGCGGATACGCAGTATTTT
>TRBD2|many|TRBV3-1|18|TRBJ2-5
CASSQDLGFSGGGETQYF
TGTGCCAGCAGCCAAGATTTGGGATTTTCGGGAGGGGGAGAGACCCAGTACTTC
>.|.|TRBV20-1|14|TRBJ2-1
CSARAPAGRNEQFF
TGCAGTGCTAGGGCCCCGGCGGGGCGAAATGAGCAGTTCTTC
>.|many|TRBV12-3/TRBV12-4|13|TRBJ2-2
CASGGGDTGELFF
TGTGCCAGCGGGGGCGGGGACACCGGGGAGCTGTTTTTT
>.|.|TRBV20-1|12|TRBJ1-1
CSARHPNTEAFF
TGCAGTGCTCGGCACCCGAACACTGAAGCTTTCTTT
>TRBD2|.|TRBV28|14|TRBJ2-7
CASRGHREDYEQYF
TGTGCCAGCAGAGGCCACCGGGAGGACTACGAGCAGTACTTC
>.|many|TRBV5-1|12|TRBJ2-3
CASRDLRDTQYF
TGCGCCAGCAGAGATCTCAGGGATACGCAGTATTTT
>.|many|TRBV11-2|14|TRBJ2-2
CASSLDGLGGELFF
TGTGCCAGCAGCTTAGATGGCTTGGGGGGGGAGCTGTTTTTT
>TRBD2|many|TRBV20-1|15|TRBJ2-1
CSARALAGSYNEQFF
TGCAGTGCTAGAGCACTAGCGGGGTCCTACAATGAGCAGTTCTTC
>TRBD2|.|TRBV20-1|15|TRBJ2-5
CSARFGGGQQETQYF
TGCAGTGCTAGATTCGGGGGGGGACAACAAGAGACCCAGTACTTC
>TRBD1|many|TRBV25-1|15|TRBJ1-1
CASSEPRGMNTEAFF
TGTGCCAGCAGTGAACCCAGGGGGATGAACACTGAAGCTTTCTTT
>.|few|TRBV2|11|TRBJ2-1
CASSEVWMQFF
TGTGCCAGCAGTGAGGTTTGGATGCAGTTCTTC
>.|.|TRBV20-1|12|TRBJ2-3
CSARTGPDTQYF
TGCAGTGCTAGAACGGGGCCAGATACGCAGTATTTT
>TRBD2|many|TRBV12-3/TRBV12-4|16|TRBJ2-3
CASSSYSGGHTDTQYF
TGTGCCAGCAGTTCTTATAGCGGGGGGCACACAGATACGCAGTATTTT
>TRBD2|.|TRBV7-6|12|TRBJ2-3
CATSGIGDTQYF
TGTGCCACTAGCGGGATTGGAGATACGCAGTATTTT
>.|.|TRBV18|14|TRBJ2-5
CASSPGTTQETQYF
TGTGCCAGCTCTCCCGGGACAACACAAGAGACCCAGTACTTC
>TRBD1|many|TRBV3-1|16|TRBJ1-2
CASSAGTARNPRGYTF
TGTGCCAGCAGCGCCGGGACAGCTCGGAACCCTAGGGGCTACACCTTC
>.|few|TRBV5-5|16|TRBJ2-3
CASSPGSNDYTDTQYF
TGTGCCAGCAGCCCCGGCTCTAACGACTACACAGATACGCAGTATTTT
>.|many|TRBV5-1|14|TRBJ1-6
CASSYRQDNSPLHF
TGCGCCAGCAGCTACAGACAGGATAATTCACCCCTCCACTTT
>TRBD2|many|TRBV5-6|17|TRBJ2-1
CASSLANAGGEHNEQFF
TGTGCCAGCAGCTTGGCCAATGCGGGAGGTGAGCACAATGAGCAGTTCTTC
>.|.|TRBV11-2|14|TRBJ2-5
CASSLAGERETQYF
TGTGCCAGCAGCTTAGCGGGAGAACGAGAGACCCAGTACTTC
>.|.|TRBV7-8|15|TRBJ1-6
CASSLARVWDSPLHF
TGTGCCAGCAGCTTAGCCAGGGTCTGGGATTCACCCCTCCACTTT
>.|.|TRBV19|16|TRBJ2-1
CASSVLPAEGYNEQFF
TGTGCCAGTAGTGTCCTCCCTGCCGAGGGCTACAATGAGCAGTTCTTC
>.|.|TRBV7-8|14|TRBJ1-1
CASSRGPVGTEAFF
TGTGCCAGCAGCCGGGGACCAGTGGGGACTGAAGCTTTCTTT
>.|few|TRBV5-5|18|TRBJ2-5
CASSFPPQETRTQETQYF
TGTGCCAGCAGCTTTCCCCCTCAGGAGACGAGGACTCAAGAGACCCAGTACTTC
>.|.|TRBV12-3/TRBV12-4|12|TRBJ2-7
CASATPGLEQYF
TGTGCCAGCGCAACCCCAGGACTTGAGCAGTACTTC
>.|few|TRBV28|13|TRBJ2-5
CASSQEVRETQYF
TGTGCCAGCAGTCAAGAGGTTCGGGAGACCCAGTACTTC
>TRBD1|.|TRBV27|15|TRBJ2-1
CASSLQGAIRNEQFF
TGTGCCAGCAGTTTGCAGGGGGCGATTAGGAATGAGCAGTTCTTC
>.|.|TRBV20-1|13|TRBJ1-2
CSASRSAAYGYTF
TGCAGTGCTAGCCGCTCAGCTGCCTATGGCTACACCTTC
>.|.|TRBV5-6|15|TRBJ1-2
CASTLFDRSGYGYTF
TGTGCCAGCACCCTCTTTGACAGGAGTGGTTATGGCTACACCTTC
>TRBD2|.|TRBV6-5|15|TRBJ2-3
CASSYVSGGTDTQYF
TGTGCCAGCAGTTACGTTAGCGGGGGTACAGATACGCAGTATTTT
>TRBD2|many|TRBV20-1|15|TRBJ2-1
CSARVNAGGRNEQFF
TGCAGTGCTAGAGTAAACGCGGGGGGTAGGAATGAGCAGTTCTTC
>TRBD2|many|TRBV7-3|15|TRBJ2-3
CASGEIAGGTDTQYF
TGTGCCAGCGGGGAAATAGCGGGGGGCACAGATACGCAGTATTTT
>.|many|TRBV20-1|12|TRBJ1-2
CSAEGWETGYTF
TGCAGTGCTGAGGGCTGGGAGACTGGCTACACCTTC
>.|many|TRBV25-1|13|TRBJ2-1
CASGGGSDNEQFF
TGTGCCAGCGGAGGCGGGTCAGACAATGAGCAGTTCTTC
>.|many|TRBV5-1|13|TRBJ2-3
CASSLWAGDTQYF
TGCGCCAGCAGCTTGTGGGCCGGGGATACGCAGTATTTT
>TRBD1|few|TRBV6-1|14|TRBJ1-1
CASRSGQKNTEAFF
TGTGCCAGCAGGTCGGGACAGAAGAACACTGAAGCTTTCTTT
>TRBD1|many|TRBV5-1|14|TRBJ2-7
CASRRTQGAYEQYF
TGCGCCAGCAGGCGAACCCAGGGGGCTTACGAGCAGTACTTC
>.|few|TRBV5-1|15|TRBJ2-7
CASSLDPLDLREQYF
TGCGCCAGCAGCTTGGACCCCCTAGACCTCCGCGAGCAGTACTTC
>.|many|TRBV20-1|12|TRBJ1-1
CSARVMDGEALF
TGCAGTGCTAGAGTCATGGACGGAGAAGCTCTCTTT
>.|.|TRBV29-1|12|TRBJ2-4
CSVEGGGVDQYF
TGCAGCGTTGAAGGTGGGGGTGTTGATCAGTACTTC
>.|.|TRBV2|15|TRBJ1-5
CASSGPGQGGQPQHF
TGTGCCAGCAGTGGCCCGGGCCAGGGTGGTCAGCCCCAGCATTTT
>TRBD1|few|TRBV7-9|15|TRBJ1-2
CASSWTGGAGNGYTF
TGTGCCAGCAGCTGGACAGGGGGCGCGGGGAATGGCTACACCTTC
>TRBD1|many|TRBV6-1|15|TRBJ1-2
CASRPPGQGKSGYTF
TGTGCCAGCAGACCCCCGGGACAGGGGAAGAGTGGCTACACCTTC